The 17 T cell receptor beta chains below all came from one sample that was sequenced in a study of CD4 and CD8 cells across lung adenocarcinoma regions. TCRdb ran MiXCR on the PCR reads and lists one entry per CDR3 protein. The repertoire consists of just over 4,000 distinct CDR3 sequences, with approximately 63% occurring once and the leading ten covering roughly 15%. Sequencing was carried out using CD4+ T cells from the center of a lung tumor. All receptors derive from a male donor with lung adenocarcinoma. The CD4 and CD8 labels of this study may be unreliable.

The CDR3, as DNA: TGTGCCAGCAGTTCAGGGACAGGGGTCGATTACGAGCAGTACTTC. Its protein is CASSSGTGVDYEQYF. The gene calls are TRBV12-3 or TRBV12-4 and TRBJ2-5; 10 bases align to TRBD1. The J call is doubtful: the DNA matches TRBJ2-7 better. This CDR3 comprises 15 residues.

This sequence joins TRBV6-1 and TRBJ1-3, with unresolved D. Germline V CDR1 and CDR2: MNHNS, SASEGT. V lost 2 bases and J lost 0, with 5 bases in between. The CDR3 loop spans 14 amino acids. In DNA form, the CDR3 reads TGTGCCAGCAGTGAATCGAGCTCTGGAAACACCATATATTTT. Its protein product is CASSESSSGNTIYF.

The chain employs TRBV6-1 and TRBJ1-2; TRBD1 is a possible D gene (6 bases). Germline CDR1 is MNHNS and CDR2 is SASEGT. Deletions cut 4 bases from V and 4 bases from J, with 13 bases between. The CDR3 runs to 14 residues. For the CDR3, the DNA is TGTGCCAGCAGTGTTCAAGGGGGTGGCTATGGCTACACCTTC. As protein: CASSVQGGGYGYTF.

In this sample, this clonotype is large. V is TRBV6-1 and J is TRBJ1-5; D possibly corresponds to TRBD1 (5 bases). Germline-derived CDR1 and CDR2 are MNHNS and SASEGT. Trimming took off 2 bases at V and 4 bases at J, with 12 bases between the two ends. This CDR3 spans 15 amino acids. In DNA, the CDR3 is TGTGCCAGCAGTGAATCTCAGGGTGTGAATCAGCCCCAGCATTTT. Its protein product is CASSESQGVNQPQHF.

By share, this clonotype ranks as medium-sized (0.01 to 0.1%). The chain is built from TRBV28 and TRBJ2-1, with 10 bases that match TRBD1. From germline, CDR1 is MDHEN and CDR2 SYDVKM. With V trimmed by 10 bases and J by 1 base, 7 bases remained unmatched. The CDR3 loop spans 15 amino acids. The CDR3 DNA sequence: TGTGCCACCGAACGGACAGGGGGTTCCTACAATGAGCAGTTCTTC. Its protein is CATERTGGSYNEQFF.

The V gene is TRBV12-3 or TRBV12-4, the J gene TRBJ1-3; no firm D call. V lost 7 bases to trimming and J lost 7 bases, with 11 bases between them. The CDR3 totals 12 residues. CDR3: CASNGDGNTIYF. DNA for the CDR3: TGTGCCAGCAATGGGGATGGGAACACCATATATTTT.

This clonotype is judged medium-sized. The chain carries TRBV11-3 and TRBJ2-4, with 14 bases aligning to TRBD2. Looked up from germline, CDR1 is SGHNT and CDR2 is YENEEA. CDR3 length: 17 amino acids. V lost 9 bases to trimming and J lost 1 base; unmatched junction nucleotides: 8. CDR3 sequence: CASRLAGGGRAKNIQYF. CDR3 in DNA: TGTGCCAGTCGACTAGCGGGAGGGGGGAGGGCCAAAAACATTCAGTACTTC.

The chain has TRBV7-9 and TRBJ2-7; D is unresolved. The J call may not be correct, given that the DNA end is closer to TRBJ2-5. Germline V CDR1 and CDR2: SEHNR, FQNEAQ (reference sequence). This CDR3 comprises 11 residues. The CDR3 loop is CASTRAETQYF. CDR3 bases: TGTGCCTCCACCCGCGCGGAGACCCAGTACTTC.

The chain combines TRBV10-2 with TRBJ2-4; possible D gene TRBD2, 6 bases. Germline V gene data show CDR1 as WSHSY and CDR2 as SAAADI. Trimming took 6 bases from V and 13 from J, leaving 22 bases between them. The CDR3 totals 14 residues. Here the CDR3 reads CASRGRGSKNTQYF. The CDR3 DNA sequence: TGCGCCAGCAGGGGGCGGGGCAGCAAAAATACGCAGTACTTC.

Only a few counts were recorded for this clonotype. The CDR3 nucleotides are TGTGCCAGCAGCCGTTTCGGGGCAGGCGACACTGAAGCTTTCTTT. It translates to CASSRFGAGDTEAFF. The chain carries TRBV11-2 and TRBJ1-1; D perhaps matches TRBD1 (5 bases). V dropped 5 bases and J dropped 3 bases, with 16 bases sitting between them. CDR1 and CDR2 (germline): SGHAT, FQNNGV. This CDR3 comprises 15 residues.

This chain joins TRBV6-1 and TRBJ2-2; D may be TRBD2 (7 bases). Germline lookup yields CDR1 MNHNS and CDR2 SASEGT. V lost 8 bases, J lost 0 bases, and 16 bases lay in between. The CDR3 consists of 16 residues. CDR3 loop: CASQGFGLANTGELFF. In nucleotides, the CDR3 is TGTGCCAGCCAGGGGTTCGGACTAGCGAACACCGGGGAGCTGTTTTTT.

The chain is built from TRBV7-6 and TRBJ2-1; no clear D. The tail of the sequence fits TRBJ2-5 better, so the J call may be wrong. This CDR3 spans 13 amino acids. The germline V gene has CDR1 SGHVS and CDR2 FNYEAQ. The CDR3 DNA reads as TGTGCCAGCAGCTTAAAGACAAGCTGGGACCAGTACTTC. As protein: CASSLKTSWDQYF.

In nucleotides, the CDR3 is TGTGCCAGCAGTTCGGGCCCCGGAACGGGGGAGCAGTACTTC. Translating gives CASSSGPGTGEQYF. The chain couples TRBV6-5 to TRBJ2-7, with D perhaps matching TRBD2 (5 bases). V was trimmed by 4 bases and J by 7 bases, leaving 17 bases between them. The CDR3 runs 14 residues. The germline V gene has CDR1 MNHEY and CDR2 SVGAGI.

The chain is built from TRBV11-3 and TRBJ2-1, with 9 positions matching TRBD1. The last part of the DNA fits TRBJ2-7 better; the J call may be wrong. The CDR3 is made up of 15 amino acids. CDR1 is SGHNT, CDR2 YENEEA, per germline. CDR3 nucleotides: TGTGCCAGCAGCTCCCCAGGGACAGGGTTCTACGAGCAGTACTTC. Amino acids: CASSSPGTGFYEQYF.

CDR3 DNA sequence: TGTGCCACCAGTGACCCCCTGGGGTCTAGCGGCGGGGGCACAGAGACCCAGTACTTC. Translation: CATSDPLGSSGGGTETQYF. This chain links TRBV24-1 with TRBJ2-5; TRBD2 might be the D (7 bases). The CDR3 consists of 19 residues. Trimming shortened V by 4 bases and J by 4 bases, and 27 bases separated the two germline ends. From germline, CDR1 is KGHDR and CDR2 SFDVKD.

Comments on this clonotype: A read error may account for a junction end that differs from germline. The V and J genes are TRBV6-1 and TRBJ2-1; D remains ambiguous. The DNA matches TRBJ2-7 better at its end, which makes the J call doubtful. The CDR3 is 14 residues long. The germline V gene encodes CDR1 MNHNS and CDR2 SASEGT. The CDR3: CASSEGDKAYEQYF. The CDR3 DNA follows: TGTGCCAGCAGCGAAGGAGATAAAGCCTACGAGCAGTACTTC.

This chain links TRBV12-3 or TRBV12-4 with TRBJ2-1; 7 nucleotides match TRBD1. V lost 3 bases, J lost 4 bases, and 6 bases stayed unmatched. This CDR3 contains 15 residues. The CDR3 sequence is CASSLQGQAYNEQFF. The CDR3 DNA follows: TGTGCCAGCAGTTTGCAAGGACAGGCTTACAATGAGCAGTTCTTC.